This is a list of T cell receptor beta chains from one sample in a study of blood T cell repertoires in COVID-19. Sequencing used immunoSEQ multiplex PCR; TCRdb keeps in-frame clones, though not all of them. The sample holds about 440,000 clones; about 90% are singletons and the top ten take about 0.63%. The source material was PBMCs or T cells enriched from blood (not recorded which). The receptor set was obtained from a man aged 18-30 years who had recovered from COVID-19. Each CDR3 is given with its conserved first and last residue. The D gene is left open where the match is weak. A clone size is listed for some rows: how often the clone was seen (once, few, many), or a class if it is expanded.

V gene: TRBV3-1/TRBV3-2; J gene: TRBJ2-7; clone size: NA; D gene: TRBD1; CDR3 DNA: TGTGCCAGCAGCCAAGATCTTCGAGCCGGGACAGGGTCTCGCGAGCAGTACTTC; CDR3 protein: CASSQDLRAGTGSREQYF
V gene: TRBV5-6; J gene: TRBJ1-2; clone size: NA; D gene: NA; CDR3 DNA: TGTGCCAGCAGCTCAGAAAACTATGGCTACACCTTC; CDR3 protein: CASSSENYGYTF
V gene: TRBV2; J gene: TRBJ1-5; clone size: once; D gene: NA; CDR3 DNA: TGTGCCAGCACTAGAAATTTGGCGACGCCCCAGCATTTT; CDR3 protein: CASTRNLATPQHF
V gene: TRBV24-1; J gene: TRBJ2-2; clone size: few; D gene: TRBD2; CDR3 DNA: TGTGCCACCAGTGACCCACTCGTAGCGGGAGCGTCCGGGGAGCTGTTTTTT; CDR3 protein: CATSDPLVAGASGELFF
V gene: TRBV9; J gene: TRBJ2-2; clone size: NA; D gene: NA; CDR3 DNA: TGTGCCAGCAGCGTAGGAAGCAATGACGGGTACACCGGGGAGCTGTTTTTT; CDR3 protein: CASSVGSNDGYTGELFF
V gene: TRBV5-6; J gene: TRBJ1-2; clone size: NA; D gene: NA; CDR3 DNA: TGTGCCAGCAGCTTGGCTTCGACGCGGGCCAGCTATGGCTACACCTTC; CDR3 protein: CASSLASTRASYGYTF
V gene: TRBV7-9; J gene: TRBJ2-4; clone size: NA; D gene: TRBD1; CDR3 DNA: TGTGCCAGCAGCTTATTCGAGGGGGCCAAACGGGACATTCAGTACTTC; CDR3 protein: CASSLFEGAKRDIQYF
V gene: TRBV30; J gene: TRBJ2-1; clone size: NA; D gene: TRBD2; CDR3 DNA: TGTGCCTGGAGTGTAGGAAGCGGGAGGGCCCGGGGCTACAATGAGCAGTTCTTC; CDR3 protein: CAWSVGSGRARGYNEQFF
V gene: TRBV2; J gene: TRBJ2-2; clone size: NA; D gene: NA; CDR3 DNA: TGTGCCAGCAGTGACGCCGGGGAGCTGTTTTTT; CDR3 protein: CASSDAGELFF
V gene: TRBV5-8; J gene: TRBJ1-5; clone size: NA; D gene: NA; CDR3 DNA: TGTGCCAGCAGCCCCGTTCGGGAGCCCCAGCATTTT; CDR3 protein: CASSPVREPQHF
V gene: TRBV6-5; J gene: TRBJ1-6; clone size: NA; D gene: TRBD1; CDR3 DNA: TGTGCCAGCAGTTCCCGACAGGGCACTAATTCACCCCTCCACTTT; CDR3 protein: CASSSRQGTNSPLHF
V gene: TRBV11-3; J gene: TRBJ2-7; clone size: NA; D gene: NA; CDR3 DNA: TGTGCCAGCAGCTTAGGCGGCCGCGAGCAGTACTTC; CDR3 protein: CASSLGGREQYF
V gene: TRBV15; J gene: TRBJ2-1; clone size: NA; D gene: TRBD2; CDR3 DNA: TGTGCCACCAGCAGAGAATTGGGGCGGGAGCTGTACAATGAGCAGTTCTTC; CDR3 protein: CATSRELGRELYNEQFF
V gene: TRBV28; J gene: TRBJ1-3; clone size: many; D gene: NA; CDR3 DNA: TGTGCCAGCAGTTCTGGTGCTCCTCGGGACACCATATATTTT; CDR3 protein: CASSSGAPRDTIYF
V gene: TRBV28; J gene: TRBJ2-7; clone size: NA; D gene: NA; CDR3 DNA: TGTGCCAGCAGCTTCTCCCTAGTTAGAAACGAGCAGTACTTC; CDR3 protein: CASSFSLVRNEQYF
V gene: TRBV18; J gene: TRBJ1-2; clone size: NA; D gene: TRBD1; CDR3 DNA: TGTGCCAGCTCCCCGACACAGGGGGACGGCTACACCTTC; CDR3 protein: CASSPTQGDGYTF
V gene: TRBV3-1/TRBV3-2; J gene: TRBJ2-1; clone size: NA; D gene: NA; CDR3 DNA: TGTGCCAGCAGCCAAAACTACCAGTCCTACAATGAGCAGTTCTTC; CDR3 protein: CASSQNYQSYNEQFF
V gene: TRBV5-1; J gene: TRBJ2-5; clone size: NA; D gene: TRBD1; CDR3 DNA: TGCGCCAGCAGCTGGAATGAGGGACAGGAAGAGACCCAGTACTTC; CDR3 protein: CASSWNEGQEETQYF
V gene: TRBV13; J gene: TRBJ1-1; clone size: NA; D gene: NA; CDR3 DNA: TGTGCCAGCAGCTTCAAAGGGGGGGGCACTGAAGCTTTCTTT; CDR3 protein: CASSFKGGGTEAFF
V gene: TRBV10-3; J gene: TRBJ2-2; clone size: NA; D gene: TRBD1; CDR3 DNA: TGTGCCACCCGGACCCACGGCGGGACAGGGATTACCGGGGAGCTGTTTTTT; CDR3 protein: CATRTHGGTGITGELFF
V gene: TRBV9; J gene: TRBJ1-3; clone size: NA; D gene: NA; CDR3 DNA: TGTGCCAGCAGCGTAGTAGAGGGAGTCCGATATTTT; CDR3 protein: CASSVVEGVRYF
V gene: TRBV28; J gene: TRBJ1-6; clone size: NA; D gene: TRBD1; CDR3 DNA: TGTGCCAGCAGGCAACAGGGGGAATCGAATTCACCCCTCCACTTT; CDR3 protein: CASRQQGESNSPLHF
V gene: TRBV3-1/TRBV3-2; J gene: TRBJ2-2; clone size: NA; D gene: TRBD2; CDR3 DNA: TGTGCCAGCAGCCATGTAGCGGGAGAAGGAACCGGGGAGCTGTTTTTT; CDR3 protein: CASSHVAGEGTGELFF
V gene: TRBV24-1; J gene: TRBJ1-2; clone size: once; D gene: NA; CDR3 DNA: TGTGCCACCAGTGCGGGGAACTATGGCTACACCTTC; CDR3 protein: CATSAGNYGYTF
V gene: TRBV5-1; J gene: TRBJ1-2; clone size: NA; D gene: NA; CDR3 DNA: TGCGCCAGCAGCCCTCCTGCGCGGGGGCAAGGCTACACCTTC; CDR3 protein: CASSPPARGQGYTF
V gene: TRBV18; J gene: TRBJ1-1; clone size: NA; D gene: NA; CDR3 DNA: TGTGCCAGCTCACCGACGGGGAACACTGAAGCTTTCTTT; CDR3 protein: CASSPTGNTEAFF
V gene: TRBV27; J gene: TRBJ2-5; clone size: NA; D gene: TRBD1; CDR3 DNA: TGTGCCAGCAGCCGGACCGGGACAGGGGAGGAGACCCAGTACTTC; CDR3 protein: CASSRTGTGEETQYF
V gene: TRBV14; J gene: TRBJ2-1; clone size: NA; D gene: NA; CDR3 DNA: TGTGCCAGCAGTTACTACAATGAGCAGTTCTTC; CDR3 protein: CASSYYNEQFF
V gene: TRBV7-9; J gene: TRBJ2-2; clone size: NA; D gene: TRBD2; CDR3 DNA: TGTGCCAGCAGCTTAGCCCCGCCGGGACTAGCGGGAGATGGCGGGGAGCTGTTTTTT; CDR3 protein: CASSLAPPGLAGDGGELFF
V gene: TRBV24-1; J gene: TRBJ2-7; clone size: NA; D gene: NA; CDR3 DNA: TGTGCCACCAGTGATCGCACTAGTAATGAAAGGTACGAGCAGTACTTC; CDR3 protein: CATSDRTSNERYEQYF
V gene: TRBV23-1; J gene: TRBJ2-7; clone size: NA; D gene: NA; CDR3 DNA: TGCGCCAGCAGTCAATCGTCAGGGGTTCCCTTCGAGCAGTACTTC; CDR3 protein: CASSQSSGVPFEQYF
V gene: TRBV11-2; J gene: TRBJ2-2; clone size: NA; D gene: TRBD1; CDR3 DNA: TGTGCCAGCAGCTTGGGGACAGGGGGCCCAAGGACCGGGGAGCTGTTTTTT; CDR3 protein: CASSLGTGGPRTGELFF
V gene: TRBV20-1; J gene: TRBJ1-1; clone size: few; D gene: NA; CDR3 DNA: TGCACGCTATCCCTGAACACTGAAGCTTTCTTT; CDR3 protein: CTLSLNTEAFF
V gene: TRBV28; J gene: TRBJ2-2; clone size: NA; D gene: NA; CDR3 DNA: TGTGCCAGCAGTCCGCTACTAGGAGGGTGGATCGGGGAGCTGTTTTTT; CDR3 protein: CASSPLLGGWIGELFF
V gene: TRBV19; J gene: TRBJ2-2; clone size: NA; D gene: TRBD2; CDR3 DNA: TGTGCCAGTAGTCTAGCGGGGGTTAACACCGGGGAGCTGTTTTTT; CDR3 protein: CASSLAGVNTGELFF
V gene: TRBV28; J gene: TRBJ2-7; clone size: NA; D gene: NA; CDR3 DNA: TGTGCCAGCAGTCCCCGGCAGGGTACCTACGAGCAGTACTTC; CDR3 protein: CASSPRQGTYEQYF
V gene: TRBV9; J gene: TRBJ1-3; clone size: NA; D gene: NA; CDR3 DNA: TGTGCCAGCAGCGTCGGCCGGGGGAGCTCTGGAAACACCATATATTTT; CDR3 protein: CASSVGRGSSGNTIYF
V gene: TRBV9; J gene: TRBJ2-2; clone size: NA; D gene: NA; CDR3 DNA: TGTGCCAGCAGCGTATTAGGGACTGCGGGGACCGGGGAGCTGTTTTTT; CDR3 protein: CASSVLGTAGTGELFF
V gene: TRBV27; J gene: TRBJ2-1; clone size: NA; D gene: NA; CDR3 DNA: TGTGCCAGCAGGGGGGCGACGAGATACCGGAATGAGCAGTTCTTC; CDR3 protein: CASRGATRYRNEQFF
V gene: TRBV10-3; J gene: TRBJ2-7; clone size: NA; D gene: NA; CDR3 DNA: TGTGCCATCATGGGGGTTGGAGGGACCAGAAACTCCTACGAGCAGTACTTC; CDR3 protein: CAIMGVGGTRNSYEQYF
V gene: TRBV9; J gene: TRBJ2-1; clone size: NA; D gene: TRBD2; CDR3 DNA: TGTGCCAGCAGCGTAGGCGGGAGTGTCTACAATGAGCAGTTCTTC; CDR3 protein: CASSVGGSVYNEQFF